This is a list of T cell receptor beta chains from one sample in a study of T cells after yellow fever vaccination. TCRdb analysed the 5' RACE reads with MiXCR anew, one entry per CDR3 protein. The table has 340,000 or so distinct CDR3 sequences, about 12% seen once. The material was CD4+ T cells sorted from PBMCs, obtained 15 days after the yellow fever booster vaccination. The receptor set was obtained from a man younger than 35 who received the YFV17D yellow fever vaccine. Each CDR3 is given with its conserved first and last residue. The D gene is left open where the match is weak. Rows give clone size only sometimes, using once, few, many, or a class for an expanded clone.

.,few,TRBJ1-3,TRBV9,TGTGCCAGCAGCGCGTCAACAGGGAGGGCTGGAAACACCATATATTTT,CASSASTGRAGNTIYF
TRBD1,.,TRBJ2-5,TRBV6-1,TGTGCCAGCAGTGAAATTACAGGGGAAAAGACCCAGTACTTC,CASSEITGEKTQYF
TRBD2,.,TRBJ2-5,TRBV6-2/TRBV6-3,TGTGCCAGCAGCGTGGGGACTAGCTTTCGGGAGACCCAGTACTTC,CASSVGTSFRETQYF
TRBD2,.,TRBJ2-5,TRBV12-5,TGTGCTAGTGGTTTGCACCTGACTAGCGGAATCCCAGAGACCCAGTACTTC,CASGLHLTSGIPETQYF
TRBD2,once,TRBJ2-5,TRBV20-1,TGCAGTGCTAGATCGAGGACTAGCGGACAAGAGACCCAGTACTTC,CSARSRTSGQETQYF
TRBD2,few,TRBJ2-3,TRBV7-3,TGTGCCAGCAGCTTCCTCGGACTAGAAGGTGCAGATACGCAGTATTTT,CASSFLGLEGADTQYF
.,.,TRBJ2-5,TRBV5-6,TGTGCCAGCAGCTTGACGGACAGAGAGACCCAGTACTTC,CASSLTDRETQYF
TRBD1,.,TRBJ1-1,TRBV20-1,TGCAGTGCTGCACAGGGGAAGGGCACTGAAGCTTTCTTT,CSAAQGKGTEAFF
TRBD1,few,TRBJ1-1,TRBV5-1,TGCGCCAGCAGCTTGGTGTACAGGGGGCGGGACACTGAAGCTTTCTTT,CASSLVYRGRDTEAFF
.,.,TRBJ1-3,TRBV6-5,TGTGCCAGCAGTTACAGGCTTCCCCCCTCTGGAAACACCATATATTTT,CASSYRLPPSGNTIYF
TRBD2,.,TRBJ2-3,TRBV20-1,TGCAGTGCCCCGACTAGCGGGGGGACTTCAGATACGCAGTATTTT,CSAPTSGGTSDTQYF
TRBD1,.,TRBJ2-1,TRBV5-1,TGCGCCAGCAGCTACGGGACAGGGCCCAATGAGCAGTTCTTC,CASSYGTGPNEQFF
.,few,TRBJ1-2,TRBV20-1,TGCAGTGCTAGAGTTGAGGAGTACTATGGCTACACCTTC,CSARVEEYYGYTF
.,few,TRBJ1-2,TRBV12-3/TRBV12-4,TGTGCCAGCAGCCGGACAGTGGAGTCCTACGGCTACACCTTC,CASSRTVESYGYTF
TRBD1,few,TRBJ2-7,TRBV5-1,TGCGCCAGCAGTTTCGGACAGGGGACTTCCTACGAGCAGTACTTC,CASSFGQGTSYEQYF
TRBD2,few,TRBJ2-1,TRBV6-5,TGTGCCAGCAGTCCTCGACTAGCAGGCAATGAGCAGTTCTTC,CASSPRLAGNEQFF
.,few,TRBJ1-1,TRBV6-6,TGTGCCAGCAGTTACCTCACTGAAGCTTTCTTT,CASSYLTEAFF
TRBD1,few,TRBJ1-4,TRBV11-2,TGTGCCAGCAGCTCGAGACAGGGCTGGGGCTATGAAAAACTGTTTTTT,CASSSRQGWGYEKLFF
.,few,TRBJ2-3,TRBV28,TGTGCCAGCAGTTTCCAGGCTCTGGGCTTAGATACGCAGTATTTT,CASSFQALGLDTQYF
TRBD2,many,TRBJ2-1,TRBV7-9,TGTGCCAGCAGCCCCCCGGGACTAGGTGGGTCCTACAATGAGCAGTTCTTC,CASSPPGLGGSYNEQFF
.,.,TRBJ2-7,TRBV7-9,TGTGCCAGCAGCCTCCGGGGTCCCTCCTACGAGCAGTACTTC,CASSLRGPSYEQYF
TRBD2,.,TRBJ2-3,TRBV3-1,TGTGCCAGCAGGAACAGCGGGGGGACAGATACGCAGTATTTT,CASRNSGGTDTQYF